The 8 T cell receptor beta chains below come from one sample, sequenced in a study of blood T cell repertoires in COVID-19. The method was immunoSEQ multiplex PCR; TCRdb's version includes in-frame clones alone and lacks a portion of them. The table records approximately 220,000 clones, about nine tenths of them present only once. Sequenced material: PBMCs or T cells enriched from blood (not recorded which). These TCRs come from a man aged 25 to 40 who had recovered from COVID-19.

The sample holds a few counts of this clone. V is TRBV7-9 and J is TRBJ1-1, with 7 bases identical to TRBD1. Trimming removed 5 bases from V and 3 bases from J; junction bases left unmatched: 6. This CDR3 comprises 14 residues. The germline gives CDR1 SEHNR, CDR2 FQNEAQ (reference sequence). The CDR3 loop reads CASSPGQEYTEAFF. In DNA form, the CDR3 reads TGTGCCAGCAGCCCCGGACAGGAATACACTGAAGCTTTCTTT.

This clone was detected a few times. The rearrangement links TRBV6-6 to TRBJ2-5; 7 bases are shared with TRBD1. Germline V lookup: CDR1 MNHNY, CDR2 SVGAGI (reference sequence). V shed 5 bases, J shed 7 bases, and the junction held 16 bases outside the gene matches. The CDR3 is 16 residues long. CDR3 in amino acids: CASSKASGGQALTQYF. DNA for the CDR3: TGTGCCAGCAGTAAGGCCTCCGGAGGACAGGCCCTGACCCAGTACTTC.

The chain recombines TRBV13 with TRBJ2-4; 8 bases align to TRBD1. Germline assignment: CDR1 PRHDT and CDR2 FYEKMQ (reference sequence). V gave up 2 bases and J gave up 1 base; unmatched junction bases: 4. The CDR3 extends over 16 amino acids. The CDR3 sequence is CASSLRTGFAKNIQYF. DNA of the CDR3: TGTGCCAGCAGCTTAAGGACAGGGTTTGCCAAAAACATTCAGTACTTC.

DNA of the CDR3: TGTGCCAGCAGTTTAAACGGACCCGGAGGTCCTGGAAACACCATATATTTT. Protein: CASSLNGPGGPGNTIYF. This sequence joins TRBV27 and TRBJ1-3; D unclear. Trimming pared 2 bases from V and 2 bases from J, leaving 16 bases between. Germline CDR1 MNHEY, CDR2 SMNVEV (reference sequence). The length of the CDR3 is 17 residues.

J is TRBJ1-2 and V is TRBV29-1; 12 positions match TRBD1. The germline V gene encodes CDR1 SQVTM and CDR2 ANQGSEA. Trimming removed 7 bases from V and 5 bases from J; junction bases left unmatched: 17. The CDR3 extends over 17 amino acids. The CDR3 sequence: CSGKSTGTGGDSYGYTF. CDR3 DNA: TGCAGCGGTAAAAGTACCGGGACAGGGGGCGACAGTTATGGCTACACCTTC.

The chain uses TRBV30 and TRBJ1-6; D call uncertain. The V end lost 2 bases, the J end lost 12 bases, and 20 bases lay between the germline ends. The CDR3 spans 15 residues. The germline gives CDR1 GTSNPN, CDR2 SVGIG (reference sequence). In DNA form, the CDR3 reads TGTGCCTGGAGTCGCGGGCCTGGTCGACCGAGACCCCTCCACTTT. This encodes CAWSRGPGRPRPLHF.

The J gene is TRBJ2-3, the V gene TRBV6-2 or TRBV6-3, with 8 positions matching TRBD2. The CDR3 covers 14 residues. Germline-derived CDR1 and CDR2 are MNHEY and SVGEGT. The trim removed 5 bases at V and 5 bases at J, leaving 6 bases unmatched. CDR3 residues: CASSRAGDVDTQYF. The CDR3 DNA follows: TGTGCCAGCAGTCGAGCGGGAGATGTAGATACGCAGTATTTT.

The chain links TRBV19 to TRBJ1-5; TRBD1 agrees at 7 bases. Unmatched junction bases numbered 10, after V lost 5 bases and J lost 3 bases. CDR1 and CDR2 (germline): LNHDA, SQIVND (reference sequence). This CDR3 has 16 residues. This chain's CDR3 is CASSQIDRVDNQPQHF. The DNA of the CDR3 is TGTGCCAGTAGTCAAATAGACAGGGTAGACAATCAGCCCCAGCATTTT.